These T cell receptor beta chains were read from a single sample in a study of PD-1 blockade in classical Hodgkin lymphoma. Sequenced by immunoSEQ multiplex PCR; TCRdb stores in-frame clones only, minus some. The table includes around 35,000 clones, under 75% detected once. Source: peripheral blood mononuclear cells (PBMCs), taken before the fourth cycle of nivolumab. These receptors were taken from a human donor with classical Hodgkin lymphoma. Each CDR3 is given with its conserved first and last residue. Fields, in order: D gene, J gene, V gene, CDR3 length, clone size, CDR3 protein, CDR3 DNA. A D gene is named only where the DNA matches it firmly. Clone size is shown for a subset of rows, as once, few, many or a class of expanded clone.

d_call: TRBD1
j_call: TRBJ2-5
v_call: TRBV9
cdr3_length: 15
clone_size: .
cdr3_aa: CASSVEAGGWETQYF
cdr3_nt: TGTGCCAGCAGCGTAGAGGCAGGGGGCTGGGAGACCCAGTACTTC

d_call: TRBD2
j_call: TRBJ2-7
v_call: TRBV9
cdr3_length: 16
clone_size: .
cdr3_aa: CASSVGISGGLYEQYF
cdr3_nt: TGTGCCAGCAGCGTAGGGATTAGCGGGGGGCTCTACGAGCAGTACTTC

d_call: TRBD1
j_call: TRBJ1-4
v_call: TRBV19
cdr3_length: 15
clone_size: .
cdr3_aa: CASSTTGAPNEKLFF
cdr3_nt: TGTGCCAGTAGTACAACAGGGGCCCCTAATGAAAAACTGTTTTTT

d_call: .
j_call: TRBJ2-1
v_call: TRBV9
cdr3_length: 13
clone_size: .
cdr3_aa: CASSSGGYNEQFF
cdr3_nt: TGTGCCAGCAGCTCAGGCGGGTACAATGAGCAGTTCTTC

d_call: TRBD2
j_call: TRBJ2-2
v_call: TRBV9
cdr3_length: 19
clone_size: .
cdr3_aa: CASSTPPGTSGVNTGELFF
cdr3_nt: TGTGCCAGCAGCACCCCCCCCGGGACTAGCGGCGTCAACACCGGGGAGCTGTTTTTT

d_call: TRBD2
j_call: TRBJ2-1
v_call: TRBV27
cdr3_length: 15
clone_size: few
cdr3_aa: CASSFGTSGNNEQFF
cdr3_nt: TGTGCCAGCAGTTTCGGGACTAGCGGAAACAATGAGCAGTTCTTC

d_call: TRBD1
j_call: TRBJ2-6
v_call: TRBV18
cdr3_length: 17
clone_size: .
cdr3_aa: CASSPKQGATGANVLTF
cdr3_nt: TGTGCCAGCTCACCTAAACAGGGGGCGACAGGGGCCAACGTCCTGACTTTC

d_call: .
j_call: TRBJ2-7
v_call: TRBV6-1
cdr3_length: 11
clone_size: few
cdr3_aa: CASSSRFEQYF
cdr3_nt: TGTGCCAGCAGTTCCAGATTCGAGCAGTACTTC

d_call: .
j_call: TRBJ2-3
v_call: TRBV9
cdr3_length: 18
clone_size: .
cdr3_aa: CASSVSGVHTSRSDTQYF
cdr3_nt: TGTGCCAGCAGCGTTTCGGGAGTGCATACAAGTAGGTCAGATACGCAGTATTTT

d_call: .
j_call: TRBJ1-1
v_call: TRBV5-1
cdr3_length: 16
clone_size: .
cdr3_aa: CASSLVGDKDNTEAFF
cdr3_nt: TGCGCCAGCAGCTTGGTCGGAGACAAGGACAACACTGAAGCTTTCTTT

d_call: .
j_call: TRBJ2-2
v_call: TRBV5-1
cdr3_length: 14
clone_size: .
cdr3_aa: CASSFPRSTGELFF
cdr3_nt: TGCGCCAGCAGCTTTCCCCGAAGCACCGGGGAGCTGTTTTTT

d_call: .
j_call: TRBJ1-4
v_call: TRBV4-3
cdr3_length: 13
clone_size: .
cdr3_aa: CASSPYSGEKLFF
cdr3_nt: TGCGCCAGCAGCCCTTACTCGGGTGAAAAACTGTTTTTT

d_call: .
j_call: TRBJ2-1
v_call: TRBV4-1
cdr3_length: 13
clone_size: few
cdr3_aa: CASSQDWGEEQFF
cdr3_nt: TGCGCCAGCAGCCAAGATTGGGGGGAGGAGCAGTTCTTC

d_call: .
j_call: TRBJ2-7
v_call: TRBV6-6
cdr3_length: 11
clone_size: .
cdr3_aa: CASSSRFEQYF
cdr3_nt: TGTGCCAGCAGTTCCAGATTCGAGCAGTACTTC

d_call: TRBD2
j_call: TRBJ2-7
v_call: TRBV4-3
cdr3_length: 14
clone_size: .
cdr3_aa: CASSLGSGRYEQYF
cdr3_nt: TGCGCCAGCAGCCTGGGTAGCGGGCGCTACGAGCAGTACTTC

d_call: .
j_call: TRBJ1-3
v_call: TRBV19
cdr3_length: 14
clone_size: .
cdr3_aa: CASTFDPSVDTIYF
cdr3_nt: TGTGCCAGCACCTTCGACCCCTCGGTCGACACCATATATTTT

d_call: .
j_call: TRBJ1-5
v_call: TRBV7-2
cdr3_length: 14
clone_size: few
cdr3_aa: CASSPAGGNQPQHF
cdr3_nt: TGTGCCAGCAGCCCCGCAGGGGGCAATCAGCCCCAGCATTTT

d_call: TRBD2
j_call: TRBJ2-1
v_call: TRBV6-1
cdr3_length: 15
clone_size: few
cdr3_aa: CASSEIFAGDGEQFF
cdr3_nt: TGTGCCAGCAGTGAAATATTTGCGGGAGATGGTGAGCAGTTCTTC

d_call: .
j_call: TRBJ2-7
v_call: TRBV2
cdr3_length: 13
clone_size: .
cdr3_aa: CASGGERQAEQYF
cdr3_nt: TGTGCCAGCGGAGGGGAAAGGCAGGCCGAGCAGTACTTC

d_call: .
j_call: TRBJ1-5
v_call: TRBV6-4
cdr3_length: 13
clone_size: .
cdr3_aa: CASSVWGGQPQHF
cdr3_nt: TGTGCCAGCAGTGTTTGGGGAGGTCAGCCCCAGCATTTT

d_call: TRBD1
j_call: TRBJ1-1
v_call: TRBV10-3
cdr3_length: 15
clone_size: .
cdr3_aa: CAISLLQGANTEAFF
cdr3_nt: TGTGCCATCAGTCTATTACAGGGGGCGAACACTGAAGCTTTCTTT

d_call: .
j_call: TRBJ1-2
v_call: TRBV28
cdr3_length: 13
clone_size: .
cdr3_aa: CASSLVLTGGYTF
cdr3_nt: TGTGCCAGCAGTTTAGTTCTCACTGGGGGCTACACCTTC

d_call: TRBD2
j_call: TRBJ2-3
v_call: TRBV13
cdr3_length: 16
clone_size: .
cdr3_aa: CASSLGVGGVGDTQYF
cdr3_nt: TGTGCCAGCAGCTTAGGCGTCGGGGGGGTAGGAGATACGCAGTATTTT

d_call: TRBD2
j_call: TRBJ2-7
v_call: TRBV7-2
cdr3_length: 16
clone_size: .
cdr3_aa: CASRSSGTSGGYEQYF
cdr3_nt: TGTGCCAGCAGGAGTTCCGGGACTAGCGGTGGCTACGAGCAGTACTTC

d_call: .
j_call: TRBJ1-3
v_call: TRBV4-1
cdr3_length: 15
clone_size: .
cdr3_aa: CASSQAWFSGNTIYF
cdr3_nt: TGCGCCAGCAGCCAAGCTTGGTTTTCTGGAAACACCATATATTTT

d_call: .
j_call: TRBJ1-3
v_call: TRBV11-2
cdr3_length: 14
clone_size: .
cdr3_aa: CASSSIRGGNTIYF
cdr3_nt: TGTGCCAGCAGCTCGATACGGGGAGGAAACACCATATATTTT

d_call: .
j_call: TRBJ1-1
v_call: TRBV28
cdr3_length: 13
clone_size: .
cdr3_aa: CASSLFMNTEAFF
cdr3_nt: TGTGCCAGCAGTTTATTTATGAACACTGAAGCTTTCTTT

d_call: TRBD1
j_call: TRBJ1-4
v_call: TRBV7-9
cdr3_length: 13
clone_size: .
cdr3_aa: CASTQGQGGKLFF
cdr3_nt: TGTGCCAGCACCCAGGGACAGGGGGGAAAACTGTTTTTT

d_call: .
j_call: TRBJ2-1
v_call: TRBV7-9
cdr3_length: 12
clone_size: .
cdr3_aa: CASSQGWNEQFF
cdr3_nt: TGTGCCAGCAGCCAAGGTTGGAATGAGCAGTTCTTC

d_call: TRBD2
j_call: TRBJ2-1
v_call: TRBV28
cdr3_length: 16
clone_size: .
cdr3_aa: CASSFDETSASNEQFF
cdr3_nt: TGTGCCAGCAGTTTCGACGAGACTAGCGCATCCAATGAGCAGTTCTTC

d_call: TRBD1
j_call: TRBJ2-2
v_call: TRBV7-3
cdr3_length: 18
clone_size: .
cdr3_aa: CASSSQGHRTGNTGELFF
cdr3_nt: TGTGCCAGCAGCTCACAGGGACACCGGACAGGGAACACCGGGGAGCTGTTTTTT

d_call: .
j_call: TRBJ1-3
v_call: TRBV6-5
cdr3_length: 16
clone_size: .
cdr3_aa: CASSSTGPPSGNTIYF
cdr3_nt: TGTGCCAGCAGTTCAACAGGGCCGCCCTCTGGAAACACCATATATTTT

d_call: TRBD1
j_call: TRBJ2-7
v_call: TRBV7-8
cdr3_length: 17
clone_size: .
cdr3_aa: CASSLVGQANSPYEQYF
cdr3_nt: TGTGCCAGCAGCCTTGTGGGACAGGCAAATTCCCCCTACGAGCAGTACTTC

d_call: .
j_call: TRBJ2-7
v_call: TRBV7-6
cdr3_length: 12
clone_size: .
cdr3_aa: CASSPQGAKQYF
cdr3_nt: TGTGCCAGCAGCCCACAAGGAGCAAAGCAGTACTTC

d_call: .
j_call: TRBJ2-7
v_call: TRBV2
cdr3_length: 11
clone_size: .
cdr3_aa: CASKGPREQYF
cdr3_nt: TGTGCCAGCAAAGGCCCCCGCGAGCAGTACTTC

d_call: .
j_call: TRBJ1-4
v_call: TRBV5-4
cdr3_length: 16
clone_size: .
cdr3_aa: CASRDTGGGGYEKLFF
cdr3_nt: TGTGCCAGCAGGGATACAGGCGGGGGCGGTTATGAAAAACTGTTTTTT

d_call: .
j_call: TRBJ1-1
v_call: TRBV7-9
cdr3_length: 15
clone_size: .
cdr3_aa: CASSPRGALGTEAFF
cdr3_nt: TGTGCCAGCAGCCCTCGGGGGGCCCTAGGCACTGAAGCTTTCTTT

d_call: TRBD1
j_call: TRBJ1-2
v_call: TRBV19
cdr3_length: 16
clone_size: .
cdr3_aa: CATNSGGIRQGYGYTF
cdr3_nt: TGTGCCACGAACTCTGGCGGGATTCGACAGGGTTATGGCTACACCTTC

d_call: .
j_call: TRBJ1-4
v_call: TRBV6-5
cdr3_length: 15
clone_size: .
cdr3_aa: CASSYGGGLYEKLFF
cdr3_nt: TGTGCCAGCAGTTATGGTGGGGGTCTTTATGAAAAACTGTTTTTT

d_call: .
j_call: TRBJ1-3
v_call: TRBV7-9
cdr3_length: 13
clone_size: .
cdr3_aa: CASSLISGNTIYF
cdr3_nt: TGTGCCAGCAGCTTAATCTCTGGAAACACCATATATTTT

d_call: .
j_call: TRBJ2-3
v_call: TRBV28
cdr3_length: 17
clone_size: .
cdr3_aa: CASSFQPGLGGTDTQYF
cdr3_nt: TGTGCCAGCAGTTTCCAACCGGGCTTAGGAGGTACAGATACGCAGTATTTT

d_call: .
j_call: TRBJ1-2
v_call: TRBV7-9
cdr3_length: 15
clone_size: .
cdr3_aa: CASSSLTGSIYGYTF
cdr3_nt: TGTGCCAGCAGCTCCTTGACAGGCTCTATCTATGGCTACACCTTC

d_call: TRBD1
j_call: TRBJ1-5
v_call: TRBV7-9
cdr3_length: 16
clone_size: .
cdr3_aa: CASSSTGTYSNQPQHF
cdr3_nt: TGTGCCAGCAGCTCGACAGGGACTTATAGCAATCAGCCCCAGCATTTT

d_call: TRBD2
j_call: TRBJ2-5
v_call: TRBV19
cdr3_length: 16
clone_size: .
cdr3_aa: CASSAIRTSGKETQYF
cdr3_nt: TGTGCCAGTAGTGCTATCCGGACTAGCGGGAAAGAGACCCAGTACTTC

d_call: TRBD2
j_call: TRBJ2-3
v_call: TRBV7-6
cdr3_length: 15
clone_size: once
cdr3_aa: CASSLRAGGSDTQYF
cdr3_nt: TGTGCCAGCAGCCTAAGAGCGGGGGGGTCGGATACGCAGTATTTT

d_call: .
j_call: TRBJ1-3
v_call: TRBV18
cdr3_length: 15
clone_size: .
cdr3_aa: CASSRDVGGLNTIYF
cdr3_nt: TGTGCCAGCTCACGAGACGTGGGGGGCCTAAACACCATATATTTT

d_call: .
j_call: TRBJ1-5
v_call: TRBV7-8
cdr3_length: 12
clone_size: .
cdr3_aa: CASSIQNQPQHF
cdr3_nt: TGTGCCAGCAGCATACAAAATCAGCCCCAGCATTTT

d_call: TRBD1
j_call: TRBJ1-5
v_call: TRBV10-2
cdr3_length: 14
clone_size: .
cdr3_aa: CASRDRGKDQPQHF
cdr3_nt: TGCGCCAGCAGGGACAGGGGGAAGGATCAGCCCCAGCATTTT

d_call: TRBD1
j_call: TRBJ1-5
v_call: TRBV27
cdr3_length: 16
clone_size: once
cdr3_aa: CASSPTGGSSNQPQHF
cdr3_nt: TGTGCCAGCAGCCCAACAGGGGGCTCGAGCAATCAGCCCCAGCATTTT

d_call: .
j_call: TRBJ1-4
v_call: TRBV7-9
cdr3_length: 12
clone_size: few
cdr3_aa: CASSSRTEKLFF
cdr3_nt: TGTGCCAGCAGCTCCCGGACAGAAAAACTGTTTTTT

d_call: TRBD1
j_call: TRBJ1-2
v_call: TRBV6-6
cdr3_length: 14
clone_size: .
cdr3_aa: CASRPGQGLYGYTF
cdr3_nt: TGTGCCAGCAGACCGGGACAGGGTCTTTATGGCTACACCTTC

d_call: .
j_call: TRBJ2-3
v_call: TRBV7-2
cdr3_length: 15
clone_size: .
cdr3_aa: CASSLEVKRTDTQYF
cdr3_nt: TGTGCCAGCAGCTTAGAAGTCAAACGCACAGATACGCAGTATTTT

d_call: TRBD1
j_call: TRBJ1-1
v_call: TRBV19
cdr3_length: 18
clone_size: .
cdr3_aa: CASSTTIRDRGPNTEAFF
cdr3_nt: TGTGCCAGTAGTACAACCATCCGGGACAGGGGACCCAACACTGAAGCTTTCTTT

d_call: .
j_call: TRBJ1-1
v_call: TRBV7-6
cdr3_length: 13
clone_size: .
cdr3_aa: CASSLWVNTEAFF
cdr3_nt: TGTGCCAGCAGCTTATGGGTGAACACTGAAGCTTTCTTT

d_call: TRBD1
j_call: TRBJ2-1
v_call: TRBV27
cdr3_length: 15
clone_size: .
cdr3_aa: CASSISGGSYNEQFF
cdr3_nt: TGTGCCAGCAGTATCTCAGGGGGCTCCTACAATGAGCAGTTCTTC